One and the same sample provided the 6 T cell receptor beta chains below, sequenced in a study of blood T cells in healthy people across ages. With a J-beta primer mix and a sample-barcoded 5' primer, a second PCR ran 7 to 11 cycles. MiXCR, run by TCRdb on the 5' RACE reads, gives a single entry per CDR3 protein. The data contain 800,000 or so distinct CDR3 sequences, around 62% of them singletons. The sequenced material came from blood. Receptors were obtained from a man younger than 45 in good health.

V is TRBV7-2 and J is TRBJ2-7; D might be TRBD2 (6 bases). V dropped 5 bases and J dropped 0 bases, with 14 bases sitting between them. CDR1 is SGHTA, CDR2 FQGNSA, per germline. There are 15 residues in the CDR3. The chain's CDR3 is CASSPWGGSSYEQYF. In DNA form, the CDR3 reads TGTGCCAGCAGCCCTTGGGGAGGTAGCTCCTACGAGCAGTACTTC.

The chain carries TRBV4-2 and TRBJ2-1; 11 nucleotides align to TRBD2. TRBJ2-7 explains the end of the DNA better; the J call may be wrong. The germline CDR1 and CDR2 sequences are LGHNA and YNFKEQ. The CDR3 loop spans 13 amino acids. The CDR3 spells CASRGLADYEQYF. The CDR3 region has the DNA TGTGCCAGCAGGGGACTAGCGGACTACGAGCAGTACTTC.

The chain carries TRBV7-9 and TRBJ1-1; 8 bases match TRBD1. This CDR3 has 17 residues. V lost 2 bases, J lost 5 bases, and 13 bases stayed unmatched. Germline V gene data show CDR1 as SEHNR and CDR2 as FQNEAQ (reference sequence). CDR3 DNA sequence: TGTGCCAGCAGCTTAAGCTTGGACAGGGTAGTTGGTACTGAAGCTTTCTTT. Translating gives CASSLSLDRVVGTEAFF.

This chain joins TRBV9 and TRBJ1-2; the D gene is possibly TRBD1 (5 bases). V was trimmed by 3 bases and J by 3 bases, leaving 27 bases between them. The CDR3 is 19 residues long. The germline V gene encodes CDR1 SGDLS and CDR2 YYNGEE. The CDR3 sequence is CASSDDRDPRRGGDYGYTF. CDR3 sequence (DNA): TGTGCCAGCAGCGATGACCGGGACCCAAGAAGGGGCGGCGACTATGGCTACACCTTC. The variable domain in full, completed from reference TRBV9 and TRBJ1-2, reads DSGVTQTPKHLITATGQRVTLRCSPRSGDLSVYWYQQSLDQGLQFLIQYYNGEERAKGNILERFSAQQFPDLHSELNLSSLELGDSALYFCASSDDRDPRRGGDYGYTFGSGTRLTVV.

CDR3 in amino acids: CASSLARRFSYEQYF. CDR3 DNA sequence: TGTGCCAGCAGTTTAGCGCGGAGGTTCTCCTACGAGCAGTACTTC. This chain uses TRBV12-3 or TRBV12-4 with TRBJ2-7; D is possibly TRBD2 (5 bases). With 0 bases removed from V and 0 bases from J, the gap between germline ends came to 9 bases. The CDR3 totals 15 residues.

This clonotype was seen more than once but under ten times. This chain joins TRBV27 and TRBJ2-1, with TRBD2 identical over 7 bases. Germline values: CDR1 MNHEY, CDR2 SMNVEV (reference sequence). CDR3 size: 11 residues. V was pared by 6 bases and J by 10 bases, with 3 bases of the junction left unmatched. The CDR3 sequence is CASRSSGEQFF. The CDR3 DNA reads TGTGCCAGCAGGTCTAGCGGCGAGCAGTTCTTC.